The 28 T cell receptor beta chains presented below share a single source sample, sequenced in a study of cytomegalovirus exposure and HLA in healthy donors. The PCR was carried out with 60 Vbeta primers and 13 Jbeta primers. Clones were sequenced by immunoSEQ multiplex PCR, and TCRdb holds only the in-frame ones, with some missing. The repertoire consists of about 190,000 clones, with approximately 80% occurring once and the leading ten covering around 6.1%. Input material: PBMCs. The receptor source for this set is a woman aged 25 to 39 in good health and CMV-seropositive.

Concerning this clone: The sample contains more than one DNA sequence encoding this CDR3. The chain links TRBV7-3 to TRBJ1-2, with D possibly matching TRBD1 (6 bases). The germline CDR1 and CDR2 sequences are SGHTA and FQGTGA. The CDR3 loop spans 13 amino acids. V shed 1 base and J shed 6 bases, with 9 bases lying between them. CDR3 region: CASSLSGGDGYTF. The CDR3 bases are TGTGCCAGCAGCTTAAGTGGGGGCGATGGCTACACCTTC. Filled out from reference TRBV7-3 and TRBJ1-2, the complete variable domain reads GAGVSQTPSNKVTEKGKYVELRCDPISGHTALYWYRQSLGQGPEFLIYFQGTGAADDSGLPNDRFFAVRPEGSVSTLKIQRTERGDSAVYLCASSLSGGDGYTFGSGTRLTVV.

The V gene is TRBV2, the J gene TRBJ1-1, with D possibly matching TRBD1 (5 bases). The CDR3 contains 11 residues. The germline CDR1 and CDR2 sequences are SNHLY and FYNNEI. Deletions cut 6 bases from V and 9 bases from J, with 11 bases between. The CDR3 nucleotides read TGTGCCAGCAGAACCGGGACTCAAGCTTTCTTT. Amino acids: CASRTGTQAFF.

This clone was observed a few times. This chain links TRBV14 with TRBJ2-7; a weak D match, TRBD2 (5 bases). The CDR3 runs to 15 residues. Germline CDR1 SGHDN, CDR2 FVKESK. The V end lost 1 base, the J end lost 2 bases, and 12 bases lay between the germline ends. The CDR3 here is CASSQGRGSAYEQYF. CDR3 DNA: TGTGCCAGCAGCCAAGGTCGGGGAAGCGCCTACGAGCAGTACTTC.

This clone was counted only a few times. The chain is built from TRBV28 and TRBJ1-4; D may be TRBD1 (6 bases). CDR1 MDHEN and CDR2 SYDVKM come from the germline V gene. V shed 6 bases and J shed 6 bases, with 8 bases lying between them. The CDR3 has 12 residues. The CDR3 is CASSSGDEKLFF. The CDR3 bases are TGTGCCAGCAGCTCAGGGGATGAAAAACTGTTTTTT.

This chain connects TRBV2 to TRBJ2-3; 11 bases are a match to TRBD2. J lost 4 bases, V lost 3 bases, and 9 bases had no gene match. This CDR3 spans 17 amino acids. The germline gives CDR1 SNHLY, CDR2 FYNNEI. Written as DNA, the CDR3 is TGTGCCAGCAGTGATCCCAAACTAGCGGGAGTTCCAGATACGCAGTATTTT. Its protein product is CASSDPKLAGVPDTQYF.

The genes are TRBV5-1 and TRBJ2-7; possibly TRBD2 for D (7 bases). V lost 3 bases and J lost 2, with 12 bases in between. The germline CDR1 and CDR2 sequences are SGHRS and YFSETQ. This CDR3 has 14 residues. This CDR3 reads CASSWGGGPYEQYF. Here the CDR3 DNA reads TGCGCCAGCAGCTGGGGAGGGGGGCCCTACGAGCAGTACTTC.

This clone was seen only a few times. The CDR3, as DNA: TGTGCCAGCAGCTTACACCCTACAGTTTCTGAAGCTTTCTTT. Residues: CASSLHPTVSEAFF. This chain uses TRBV11-2 with TRBJ1-1, with D uncertain. Trimming cost V 2 bases and J 6 bases, with 13 bases left between them. The V gene's germline CDR1 is SGHAT and CDR2 FQNNGV. This CDR3 region has 14 residues.

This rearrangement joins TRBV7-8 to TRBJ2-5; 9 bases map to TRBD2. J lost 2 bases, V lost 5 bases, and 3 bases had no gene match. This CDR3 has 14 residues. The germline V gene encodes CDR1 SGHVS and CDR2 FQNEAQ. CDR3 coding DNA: TGTGCCAGCAGCCACACTAGCGGGCAAGAGACCCAGTACTTC. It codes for CASSHTSGQETQYF.

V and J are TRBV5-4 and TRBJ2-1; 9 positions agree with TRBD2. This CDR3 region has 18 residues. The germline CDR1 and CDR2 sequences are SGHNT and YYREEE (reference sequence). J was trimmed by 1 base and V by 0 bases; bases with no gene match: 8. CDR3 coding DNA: TGTGCCAGCAGCTTGGGAGGCGGGGGGGCCGGGTCCTACAATGAGCAGTTCTTC. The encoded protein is CASSLGGGGAGSYNEQFF.

The CDR3 bases are TGCGCCAGCAGCCATGCGACCGGGGAGCTGTTTTTT. It specifies CASSHATGELFF. The rearrangement uses TRBV4-1 and TRBJ2-2; D is ambiguous. Trimming shortened V by 3 bases and J by 5 bases, and 4 bases separated the two germline ends. Germline loops: CDR1 MGHRA, CDR2 YSYEKL. CDR3 length: 12 residues.

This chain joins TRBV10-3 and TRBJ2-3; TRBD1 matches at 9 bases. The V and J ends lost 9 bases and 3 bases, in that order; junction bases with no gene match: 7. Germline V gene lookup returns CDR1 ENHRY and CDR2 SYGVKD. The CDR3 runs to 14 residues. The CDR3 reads CAMTSGQGTDTQYF. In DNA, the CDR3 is TGTGCCATGACCTCGGGACAGGGAACAGATACGCAGTATTTT.

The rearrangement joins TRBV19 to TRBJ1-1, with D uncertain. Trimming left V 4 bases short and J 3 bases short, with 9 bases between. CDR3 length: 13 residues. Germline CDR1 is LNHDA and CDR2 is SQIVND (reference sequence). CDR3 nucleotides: TGTGCCAGTAGTACCTCAGACTACACTGAAGCTTTCTTT. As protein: CASSTSDYTEAFF.

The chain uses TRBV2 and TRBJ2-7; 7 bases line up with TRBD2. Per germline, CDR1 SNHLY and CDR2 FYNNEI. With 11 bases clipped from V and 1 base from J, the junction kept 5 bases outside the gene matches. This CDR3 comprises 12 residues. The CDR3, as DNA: TGTGCCGGGGGGGTAGGGTCCTACGAGCAGTACTTC. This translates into CAGGVGSYEQYF.

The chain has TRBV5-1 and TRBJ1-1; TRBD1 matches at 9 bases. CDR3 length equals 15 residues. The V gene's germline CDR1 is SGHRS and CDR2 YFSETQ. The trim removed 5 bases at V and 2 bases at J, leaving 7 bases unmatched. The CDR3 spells CASRLTGGSNTEAFF. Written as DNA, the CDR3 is TGCGCCAGCAGGTTAACAGGGGGCTCAAACACTGAAGCTTTCTTT.

The CDR3 here is CASSRRQGVNTEAFF. DNA of the CDR3: TGTGCCAGCAGCCGGAGACAGGGAGTGAACACTGAAGCTTTCTTT. The chain employs TRBV14 and TRBJ1-1, with 7 positions matching TRBD1. Per germline, CDR1 SGHDN and CDR2 FVKESK. The CDR3 runs to 15 residues. V shed 4 bases, J shed 0 bases, and the junction held 5 bases outside the gene matches.

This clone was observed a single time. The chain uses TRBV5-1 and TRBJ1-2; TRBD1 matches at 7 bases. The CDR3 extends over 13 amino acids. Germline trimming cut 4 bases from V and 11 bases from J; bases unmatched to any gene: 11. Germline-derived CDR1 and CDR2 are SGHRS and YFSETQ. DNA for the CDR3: TGCGCCAGCAGCAGCCATGTGACAGGGTTGTACACCTTC. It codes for CASSSHVTGLYTF.

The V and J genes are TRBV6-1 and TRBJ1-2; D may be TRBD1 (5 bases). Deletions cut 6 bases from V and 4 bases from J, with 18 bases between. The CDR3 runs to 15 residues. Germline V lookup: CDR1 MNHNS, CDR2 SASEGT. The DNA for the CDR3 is TGTGCCAGCAGCACCAGCCAGGGACTTGGCTATGGCTACACCTTC. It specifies CASSTSQGLGYGYTF.

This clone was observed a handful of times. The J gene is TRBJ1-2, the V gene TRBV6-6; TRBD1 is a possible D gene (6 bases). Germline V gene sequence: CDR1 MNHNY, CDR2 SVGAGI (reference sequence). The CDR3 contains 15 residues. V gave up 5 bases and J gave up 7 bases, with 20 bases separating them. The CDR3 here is CASSQVQGTMGGYTF. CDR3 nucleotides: TGTGCCAGCAGTCAAGTACAGGGTACGATGGGTGGCTACACCTTC.

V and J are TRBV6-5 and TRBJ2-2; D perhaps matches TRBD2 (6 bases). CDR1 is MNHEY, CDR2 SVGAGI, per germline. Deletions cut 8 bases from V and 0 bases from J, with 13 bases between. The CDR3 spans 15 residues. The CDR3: CASEHAGPNTGELFF. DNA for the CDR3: TGTGCCAGCGAACACGCGGGGCCGAACACCGGGGAGCTGTTTTTT.

The CDR3 DNA sequence: TGCGCCAGCAGCCAAGGGTCCCTTGTCGCAGCGGGAGACGGGGAGACCCAGTACTTC. It yields the protein CASSQGSLVAAGDGETQYF. The chain combines TRBV4-1 with TRBJ2-5; 8 positions agree with TRBD2. Germline V gene lookup returns CDR1 MGHRA and CDR2 YSYEKL. V dropped 1 base and J dropped 5; count of bases not matched to a gene: 18. This CDR3 has 19 amino acids.

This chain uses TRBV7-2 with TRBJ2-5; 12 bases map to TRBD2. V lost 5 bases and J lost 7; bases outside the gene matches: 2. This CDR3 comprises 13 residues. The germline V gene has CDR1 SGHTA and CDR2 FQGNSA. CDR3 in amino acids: CASSAGLAGTQYF. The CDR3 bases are TGTGCCAGCAGCGCGGGACTAGCGGGGACCCAGTACTTC.

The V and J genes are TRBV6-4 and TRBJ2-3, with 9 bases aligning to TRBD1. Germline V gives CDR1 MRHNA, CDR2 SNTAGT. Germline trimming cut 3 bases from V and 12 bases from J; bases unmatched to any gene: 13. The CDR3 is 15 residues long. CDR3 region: CASSEALTGGDLQYF. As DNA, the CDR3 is TGTGCCAGCAGTGAAGCCTTGACAGGGGGGGATTTACAGTATTTT.

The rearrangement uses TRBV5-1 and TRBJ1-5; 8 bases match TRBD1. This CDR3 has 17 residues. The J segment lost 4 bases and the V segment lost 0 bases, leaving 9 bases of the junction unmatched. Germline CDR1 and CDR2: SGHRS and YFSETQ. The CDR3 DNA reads TGCGCCAGCAGCTTGGGAGGTGCCGGGACAGGAAATCAGCCCCAGCATTTT. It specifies CASSLGGAGTGNQPQHF. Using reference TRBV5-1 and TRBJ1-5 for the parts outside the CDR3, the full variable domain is KAGVTQTPRYLIKTRGQQVTLSCSPISGHRSVSWYQQTPGQGLQFLFEYFSETQRNKGNFPGRFSGRQFSNSRSEMNVSTLELGDSALYLCASSLGGAGTGNQPQHFGDGTRLSIL.

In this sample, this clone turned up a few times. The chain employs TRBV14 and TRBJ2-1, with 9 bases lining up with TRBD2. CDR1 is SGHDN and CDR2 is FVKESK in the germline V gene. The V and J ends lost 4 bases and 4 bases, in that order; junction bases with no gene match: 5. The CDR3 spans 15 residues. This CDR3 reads CASSRVLAGYNEQFF. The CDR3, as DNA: TGTGCCAGCAGCCGGGTGCTAGCGGGGTACAATGAGCAGTTCTTC.

The CDR3 DNA reads as TGTGCCAGCAGCCTTTCGGGGATCGAGACCCAGTACTTC. This sequence encodes CASSLSGIETQYF. The chain carries TRBV11-2 and TRBJ2-5, with D possibly matching TRBD2 (5 bases). This CDR3 comprises 13 residues. V lost 5 bases, J lost 5 bases, and 12 bases lay in between. Germline V lookup: CDR1 SGHAT, CDR2 FQNNGV.

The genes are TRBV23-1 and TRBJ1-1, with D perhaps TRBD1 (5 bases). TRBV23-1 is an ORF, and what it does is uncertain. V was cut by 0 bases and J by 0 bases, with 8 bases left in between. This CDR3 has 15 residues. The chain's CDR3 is CASSQSRGLNTEAFF. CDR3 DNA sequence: TGCGCCAGCAGTCAATCGCGGGGCTTGAACACTGAAGCTTTCTTT.

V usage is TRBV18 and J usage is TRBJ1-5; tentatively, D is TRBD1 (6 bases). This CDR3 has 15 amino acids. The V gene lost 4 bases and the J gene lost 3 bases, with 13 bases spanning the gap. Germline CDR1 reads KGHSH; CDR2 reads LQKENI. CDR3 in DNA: TGTGCCAGCTCACATAGGACAGCCCCCAATCAGCCCCAGCATTTT. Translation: CASSHRTAPNQPQHF.

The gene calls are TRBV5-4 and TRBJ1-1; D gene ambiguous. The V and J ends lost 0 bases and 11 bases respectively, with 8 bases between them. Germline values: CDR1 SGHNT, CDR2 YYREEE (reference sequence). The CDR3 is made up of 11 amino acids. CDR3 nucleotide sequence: TGTGCCAGCAGCTTGGGGGAGTCTGCTTTCTTT. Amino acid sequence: CASSLGESAFF.